These 20 T cell receptor beta chains were all obtained from the same sample, sequenced in a study of blood T cell repertoires in COVID-19. TCRdb's table, derived via immunoSEQ multiplex PCR, lists solely in-frame clones and lacks some. This table holds fewer than 350,000 clones, around 85% found once. The sequenced material came from PBMCs or T cells enriched from blood (not recorded which). The origin of the receptors is a woman younger than 45 who had been exposed to COVID-19.

The gene calls are TRBV12-5 and TRBJ1-2, with TRBD1 matching 7 bases. This CDR3 comprises 16 residues. J was trimmed by 2 bases and V by 1 base; bases with no gene match: 7. CDR1 and CDR2 from the germline V gene are LGHNT and FRNRAP. CDR3 loop: CASGLGTTTGNYGYTF. The CDR3, as DNA: TGTGCTAGTGGTTTGGGGACAACGACAGGGAACTATGGCTACACCTTC.

The DNA of the CDR3 is TGTGCCACGCAAGTGGGGGGGCAGCTAAATCAGCCCCAGCATTTT. Its translation: CATQVGGQLNQPQHF. The chain combines TRBV19 with TRBJ1-5; D is possibly TRBD1 (6 bases). There are 15 residues in the CDR3. CDR1 and CDR2 from the germline V gene are LNHDA and SQIVND (reference sequence). V was clipped by 10 bases and J by 4 bases, with 20 bases between them.

This clone showed up just once. This chain joins TRBV11-2 and TRBJ1-1; D might be TRBD1 (6 bases). The V end lost 2 bases, the J end lost 8 bases, and 21 bases lay between the germline ends. The CDR3 sequence is 16 residues long. The germline CDR1 and CDR2 sequences are SGHAT and FQNNGV. CDR3 DNA: TGTGCCAGCAGCTTATGGGGGCCTGCCGGTTCTGGGGAAGCTTTCTTT. The encoded protein is CASSLWGPAGSGEAFF.

This chain connects TRBV30 to TRBJ1-1; D perhaps matches TRBD1 (5 bases). This CDR3 has 14 residues. Trimming cost V 1 base and J 3 bases, with 12 bases left between them. Per germline, CDR1 GTSNPN and CDR2 SVGIG (reference sequence). CDR3 coding DNA: TGTGCCTGGAGTGCGGGGGGAGGGTACACTGAAGCTTTCTTT. This sequence encodes CAWSAGGGYTEAFF.

This clone was observed a single time. This chain connects TRBV3-1 (or the pseudogene TRBV3-2) to TRBJ1-6; D is possibly TRBD1 (6 bases). The CDR3 totals 13 residues. Germline lookup yields CDR1 LGHDT and CDR2 YNNKEL (reference sequence). V was clipped by 0 bases and J by 13 bases, with 10 bases between them. CDR3 protein: CASSQEGQGPLHF. As DNA, the CDR3 is TGTGCCAGCAGCCAAGAGGGGCAGGGGCCCCTCCACTTT.

The V gene is TRBV27, the J gene TRBJ1-1, with D perhaps matching TRBD1 (6 bases). Deletions cut 4 bases from V and 0 bases from J, with 15 bases between. This CDR3 spans 16 amino acids. In germline, CDR1 is MNHEY, CDR2 SMNVEV (reference sequence). The CDR3 sequence: CASSSYRAGVNTEAFF. The CDR3 nucleotides are TGTGCCAGCAGTTCTTATAGGGCAGGGGTGAACACTGAAGCTTTCTTT.

V is TRBV7-2 and J is TRBJ2-2; D may be TRBD2 (6 bases). The germline CDR1 and CDR2 sequences are SGHTA and FQGNSA. V was shortened by 5 bases and J by 6 bases, with 13 bases between the two germline ends. This CDR3 contains 14 residues. The CDR3: CASSPGRGSGELFF. The CDR3 bases are TGTGCCAGCAGCCCAGGACGGGGGTCCGGGGAGCTGTTTTTT.

V is TRBV4-2 and J is TRBJ2-1; 10 bases line up with TRBD2. The V segment lost 0 bases and the J segment 9 bases; nucleotides outside the gene matches: 11. This CDR3 comprises 17 residues. Germline V gene sequence: CDR1 LGHNA, CDR2 YNFKEQ. The CDR3 region is CASSQEVGAGGWTEQFF. The CDR3 DNA sequence: TGTGCCAGCAGCCAAGAGGTTGGAGCGGGAGGGTGGACTGAGCAGTTCTTC.

The chain combines TRBV3-1 (or the pseudogene TRBV3-2) with TRBJ1-2, with TRBD1 matching over 8 bases. The CDR3 runs to 18 residues. The germline CDR1 and CDR2 sequences are LGHDT and YNNKEL (reference sequence). V lost 0 bases and J lost 7; bases outside the gene matches: 16. The CDR3 here is CASSQEFRSGRGLSGYTF. The DNA for the CDR3 is TGTGCCAGCAGCCAAGAGTTCAGATCGGGCAGGGGGCTCTCTGGCTACACCTTC.

V and J are TRBV27 and TRBJ2-1; 8 bases agree with TRBD1. The CDR3 length is 15 residues. With V trimmed by 5 bases and J by 7 bases, 10 bases remained unmatched. From germline, CDR1 is MNHEY and CDR2 SMNVEV (reference sequence). CDR3 residues: CASSPDRVMGNEQFF. The CDR3 DNA reads as TGTGCCAGCAGTCCGGACAGGGTAATGGGGAATGAGCAGTTCTTC.

The chain links TRBV28 to TRBJ1-2, with D unresolved. V was trimmed by 5 bases and J by 4 bases, leaving 17 bases between them. This CDR3 is built from 15 residues. From germline, CDR1 is MDHEN and CDR2 SYDVKM. CDR3 in DNA: TGTGCCAGCAGTCCCCACGGGTCTTTAAGCTATGGCTACACCTTC. Amino acid sequence: CASSPHGSLSYGYTF.

V usage is TRBV7-3 and J usage is TRBJ2-2, with unresolved D. The germline V and J ends were trimmed by 8 bases and 2 bases, with 12 bases remaining between them. The CDR3 is 14 residues long. The germline V gene has CDR1 SGHTA and CDR2 FQGTGA. DNA for the CDR3: TGTGCCAGCCGTGCAACGGTTAACACCGGGGAGCTGTTTTTT. It yields the protein CASRATVNTGELFF.

The rearrangement links TRBV6-5 to TRBJ1-1; D call uncertain. The germline V and J ends were trimmed by 6 bases and 7 bases, with 18 bases remaining between them. CDR1 and CDR2 (germline): MNHEY, SVGAGI. The CDR3 spans 14 residues. The chain's CDR3 is CASSISTDTIEAFF. The DNA of the CDR3 is TGTGCCAGCAGCATTTCTACAGATACCATTGAAGCTTTCTTT.

V is TRBV3-1 (or the pseudogene TRBV3-2) and J is TRBJ2-7; 13 bases align to TRBD2. CDR1 and CDR2 from the germline V gene are LGHDT and YNNKEL (reference sequence). The CDR3 sequence is 15 residues long. V lost 4 bases to trimming and J lost 6 bases; unmatched junction nucleotides: 6. Here the CDR3 DNA reads TGTGCCAGCAGCCGTACTAGCGGGGGGGCCGGCGAGCAGTACTTC. Its translation: CASSRTSGGAGEQYF.

The chain couples TRBV28 to TRBJ1-2, with D unclear. Looked up from germline, CDR1 is MDHEN and CDR2 is SYDVKM. The CDR3 loop spans 12 amino acids. Deletions cut 7 bases from V and 8 bases from J, with 14 bases between. The CDR3 nucleotides read TGTGCCAGCAAGACGGGGTCTCAAGGCTACACCTTC. This gives the protein CASKTGSQGYTF.

CDR3 in DNA: TGTGCCAGCAGCCGAGGCGAAAAGTCACCCCTCCACTTT. Protein product: CASSRGEKSPLHF. V gene TRBV7-9 combines with J gene TRBJ1-6; D is ambiguous. CDR1 is SEHNR and CDR2 is FQNEAQ in the germline V gene (reference sequence). The CDR3 has 13 amino acids. V was clipped by 5 bases and J by 10 bases, with 12 bases between them.

The gene calls are TRBV7-2 and TRBJ1-3; 7 bases align to TRBD1. The junction had 4 bases not matched to a gene; V was cut back by 5 bases and J by 0 bases. The V gene's germline CDR1 is SGHTA and CDR2 FQGNSA. The CDR3 totals 15 residues. The CDR3 nucleotides are TGTGCCAGCAGCCCCAGGGGGAGCTCTGGAAACACCATATATTTT. Residues: CASSPRGSSGNTIYF.

The chain is built from TRBV10-1 and TRBJ2-7; D might be TRBD2 (5 bases). This CDR3 spans 13 amino acids. Germline lookup yields CDR1 WNHNN and CDR2 SYGVQD (reference sequence). V lost 0 bases to trimming and J lost 4 bases, with 7 bases between them. The CDR3 here is CASSESPGYEQYF. The CDR3 DNA reads as TGCGCCAGCAGTGAGTCGCCGGGATACGAGCAGTACTTC.

The chain couples TRBV7-2 to TRBJ2-1; D is undetermined. Trimming removed 2 bases from V and 16 bases from J, with 15 bases in between. Germline assignment: CDR1 SGHTA and CDR2 FQGNSA. The CDR3 is 12 amino acids. Here the CDR3 reads CASSLRLMGVFF. The CDR3 region has the DNA TGTGCCAGCAGCTTAAGGCTCATGGGCGTTTTCTTC. Full variable domain (missing parts from reference TRBV7-2 and TRBJ2-1): GAGVSQSPSNKVTEKGKDVELRCDPISGHTALYWYRQSLGQGLEFLIYFQGNSAPDKSGLPSDRFSAERTGGSVSTLTIQRTQQEDSAVYLCASSLRLMGVFFGPGTRLTVL.

The rearrangement joins TRBV28 to TRBJ1-5, with no clear D. This CDR3 has 14 residues. Trimming removed 3 bases at V and 7 bases at J, with 13 bases between. The germline gives CDR1 MDHEN, CDR2 SYDVKM. CDR3 nucleotides: TGTGCCAGCAGTTTTATAATCGGCGGACAGCCCCAGCATTTT. It encodes CASSFIIGGQPQHF.